The next 2 T cell receptor beta chains were all read from a single sample in a study of T cell responses to AZD1222 COVID-19 vaccine. Assay: immunoSEQ multiplex PCR; the TCRdb copy retains only in-frame clones and omits some. Counted here are about 130,000 clones, approximately 86% occurring once; the ten biggest clones make up roughly 12%. This specimen was peripheral blood, taken on day 0 of AZD1222 vaccination. These receptors came from an adult in good health.

V gene TRBV4-1 combines with J gene TRBJ1-2; 7 bases align to TRBD1. After removal of 2 bases from V and 6 bases from J, the junction contained 12 bases not matched to a gene. Germline-derived CDR1 and CDR2 are MGHRA and YSYEKL. This CDR3 has 16 residues. CDR3 bases: TGCGCCAGCAGCCAAATGGGGGTGACAGGGACCCATGGCTACACCTTC. Translating it yields CASSQMGVTGTHGYTF.

The gene calls are TRBV5-4 and TRBJ2-1, with D perhaps matching TRBD1 or TRBD2 (5 bases each). The V gene lost 1 base and the J gene lost 7 bases, with 9 bases spanning the gap. Germline-derived CDR1 and CDR2 are SGHNT and YYREEE (reference sequence). The CDR3 runs 13 residues. The CDR3 protein is CASSLRGGNEQFF. The CDR3 region has the DNA TGTGCCAGCAGCTTGCGGGGCGGAAATGAGCAGTTCTTC. Combining the CDR3 with reference TRBV5-4 and TRBJ2-1 gives the whole variable domain ETGVTQSPTHLIKTRGQQVTLRCSSQSGHNTVSWYQQALGQGPQFIFQYYREEENGRGNFPPRFSGLQFPNYSSELNVNALELDDSALYLCASSLRGGNEQFFGPGTRLTVL.